These 26 T cell receptor beta chains share one sample of origin, sequenced in a study of CD8+CD57+ T cells in acquired aplastic anemia. For CDR3 and TCR beta VDJ profiling, genomic DNA was the template used. TCRdb processed the reads anew with MiXCR; each CDR3 protein has one entry. The sample holds 150,000 or so distinct CDR3 sequences, 40% to 65% seen once. The authors sequenced patients whose flow cytometry had shown CD8+CD57+ cell expansion. Sequencing was carried out using sorted CD4+, CD8+, or CD8+CD57+ T cells (not recorded which) from PBMCs. These receptors were collected from a human donor with aplastic anemia.

Ten or more counts support this clonotype. The chain uses TRBV12-3 or TRBV12-4 and TRBJ1-6; no definite D call. Trimming took 2 bases from V and 5 from J, leaving 7 bases between them. This CDR3 comprises 14 residues. CDR3 DNA sequence: TGTGCCAGCAGTTTAACCAGTCATAATTCACCCCTCCACTTT. It translates to CASSLTSHNSPLHF.

This clonotype has a count of ten or more. The chain is built from TRBV20-1 and TRBJ2-7; no clear D. The CDR3 loop spans 13 amino acids. Per germline, CDR1 DFQATT and CDR2 SNEGSKA (reference sequence). V lost 3 bases and J lost 0, with 9 bases in between. As DNA, the CDR3 is TGCAGTGCTAGGACCGGGTACTCCTACGAGCAGTACTTC. It encodes CSARTGYSYEQYF.

J is TRBJ2-7 and V is TRBV20-1; no firm D call. This CDR3 is built from 15 residues. CDR1 is DFQATT, CDR2 SNEGSKA, per germline (reference sequence). Trimming took 5 bases from V and 4 from J, leaving 21 bases between them. CDR3 residues: CSALPDSDAYYEQYF. DNA of the CDR3: TGCAGTGCTCTCCCGGATTCCGACGCGTATTACGAGCAGTACTTC.

This clonotype was seen more than once but under ten times. For the CDR3, the DNA is TGCGCCAGCAGCCACGATGATTCGGACTACCCCTACAATGAGCAGTTCTTC. It yields the protein CASSHDDSDYPYNEQFF. The chain recombines TRBV4-1 with TRBJ2-1; tentative D call: TRBD2 (6 bases). V lost 3 bases, J lost 2 bases, and 17 bases lay in between. CDR1 is MGHRA and CDR2 is YSYEKL in the germline V gene. The CDR3 sequence is 17 residues long.

This clonotype has at least ten counts. The rearrangement links TRBV6-2 or TRBV6-3 to TRBJ2-7; D is possibly TRBD2 (5 bases). This CDR3 is built from 15 residues. Germline CDR1 and CDR2: MNHEY and SVGEGT. The ends were cut back, 4 bases at V and 0 bases at J, with 13 bases in the middle. The CDR3 loop is CASSSRLTYSYEQYF. CDR3 coding DNA: TGTGCCAGCAGTTCCCGACTAACATACTCCTACGAGCAGTACTTC.

The CDR3 DNA follows: TGTGCCAGCAGCAGACTGGGGGTAGAGATGGTCATTCAGTACTTC. This sequence encodes CASSRLGVEMVIQYF. The rearrangement links TRBV12-3 or TRBV12-4 to TRBJ2-4; perhaps D is TRBD1 or TRBD2 (5 bases each). The length of the CDR3 is 15 residues. Trimming stripped 6 bases from V and 9 bases from J, with 21 bases between.

As concerns this clonotype: A much larger clone lies a single base off, so this may be a read error. V gene TRBV19 combines with J gene TRBJ1-2; 10 bases line up with TRBD1. This CDR3 spans 15 amino acids. Germline V gene lookup returns CDR1 LNHDA and CDR2 SQIVND (reference sequence). The CDR3 protein is CASSTPDRGPGGYAF. CDR3 bases: TGTGCCAGTAGTACACCTGACAGGGGGCCTGGAGGCTACGCCTTC.

This clonotype came up a few times. The chain joins TRBV27 to TRBJ1-2; the D is unclear. Trimming cost V 3 bases and J 4 bases, with 9 bases left between them. Germline V gives CDR1 MNHEY, CDR2 SMNVEV (reference sequence). This CDR3 is 13 amino acids long. The CDR3 here is CASSFSGPYGYTF. DNA for the CDR3: TGTGCCAGCAGTTTCTCAGGCCCCTATGGCTACACCTTC.

This clonotype was found many times. J is TRBJ1-6 and V is TRBV6-1; no reliable D call. Trimming took 5 bases from V and 0 from J, leaving 5 bases between them. In germline, CDR1 is MNHNS, CDR2 SASEGT. The CDR3 runs 14 residues. CDR3 in DNA: TGTGCCAGCAGTCCCAGCTCCTATAATTCACCCCTCCACTTT. It specifies CASSPSSYNSPLHF.

The chain combines TRBV2 with TRBJ1-6; D unclear. The CDR3 is 14 residues long. V gave up 6 bases and J gave up 5 bases, with 11 bases separating them. Germline V gene sequence: CDR1 SNHLY, CDR2 FYNNEI. The CDR3 DNA sequence: TGTGCCAGCAGACCTGGATTAAATAATTCACCCCTCCACTTT. Translating gives CASRPGLNNSPLHF.

This clonotype was picked up many times. The CDR3 protein is CASSIEATDSYEQYF. The CDR3 nucleotides are TGTGCCAGTAGTATAGAGGCCACCGATTCCTACGAGCAGTACTTC. The V call is TRBV19, the J call TRBJ2-7; D ambiguous. Per the germline V gene, CDR1 is LNHDA and CDR2 is SQIVND (reference sequence). The CDR3 runs 15 residues. V was trimmed by 0 bases and J by 1 base, leaving 10 bases between them.

The chain employs TRBV11-2 and TRBJ2-1, with TRBD2 matching 7 bases. Germline CDR1 reads SGHAT; CDR2 reads FQNNGV. There are 17 residues in the CDR3. With 5 bases clipped from V and 0 bases from J, the junction kept 10 bases outside the gene matches. The CDR3 DNA is TGTGCCAGCAGCCTAGGGGAGCGGGGAAGCTCCTACAATGAGCAGTTCTTC. It codes for CASSLGERGSSYNEQFF.

The CDR3 is CASRLTGMNTEAFF. The DNA for the CDR3 is TGCGCCAGCAGGTTGACAGGTATGAACACTGAAGCTTTCTTT. The gene calls are TRBV10-2 and TRBJ1-1, with a tentative D call TRBD1 (6 bases). V shed 6 bases and J shed 0 bases, with 11 bases lying between them. This CDR3 has 14 amino acids. Looked up from germline, CDR1 is WSHSY and CDR2 is SAAADI.

This clonotype was recorded at least ten times. The chain employs TRBV20-1 and TRBJ1-1; D gene unclear. From germline, CDR1 is DFQATT and CDR2 SNEGSKA (reference sequence). Trimming left V 3 bases short and J 2 bases short, with 22 bases between. This CDR3 spans 17 amino acids. The CDR3 DNA reads as TGCAGTGCTAGGACTAGAGGATGGATCCCACCAAACACTGAAGCTTTCTTT. This translates into CSARTRGWIPPNTEAFF.

The rearrangement joins TRBV7-9 to TRBJ1-3; D gene uncertain. The CDR3 length is 14 residues. Trimming stripped 0 bases from V and 3 bases from J, with 6 bases between. CDR1 is SEHNR and CDR2 is FQNEAQ in the germline V gene (reference sequence). The CDR3 is CASSLASGGNTIYF. Here the CDR3 DNA reads TGTGCCAGCAGCTTAGCGTCAGGTGGAAACACCATATATTTT.

This clonotype was seen ten or more times. This chain links TRBV5-4 with TRBJ2-1; D is tentatively TRBD1 or TRBD2 (6 bases each). CDR1 SGHNT and CDR2 YYREEE come from the germline V gene (reference sequence). This CDR3 is built from 15 residues. V gave up 4 bases and J gave up 4 bases, with 15 bases separating them. CDR3 bases: TGTGCCAGCAGCATTCGCGGGACAAGGTACAATGAGCAGTTCTTC. Its protein product is CASSIRGTRYNEQFF.

This chain uses TRBV13 with TRBJ1-4; D unclear. The CDR3 loop spans 15 amino acids. V was clipped by 3 bases and J by 2 bases, with 10 bases between them. The germline V gene has CDR1 PRHDT and CDR2 FYEKMQ (reference sequence). CDR3: CASSLDSGTNEKLFF. Written as DNA, the CDR3 is TGTGCCAGCAGCTTGGATAGCGGTACTAATGAAAAACTGTTTTTT.

The V gene is TRBV20-1, the J gene TRBJ2-3, with 8 positions matching TRBD2. This CDR3 is 16 amino acids long. V gave up 6 bases and J gave up 1 base; unmatched junction bases: 12. Germline CDR1 is DFQATT and CDR2 is SNEGSKA (reference sequence). The CDR3 DNA is TGCAGTGCCAGCACCTCTACTAGCGGACGCACAGATACGCAGTATTTT. It codes for CSASTSTSGRTDTQYF.

This clonotype appeared many times. The chain employs TRBV5-1 and TRBJ1-2, with D possibly matching TRBD1 (5 bases). With 6 bases removed from V and 3 bases from J, the gap between germline ends came to 15 bases. The CDR3 sequence is 14 residues long. Germline CDR1 and CDR2: SGHRS and YFSETQ. CDR3 amino acids: CASTNPGLYYGYTF. The CDR3 coding sequence is TGCGCCAGCACCAACCCGGGACTTTACTATGGCTACACCTTC.

This clonotype was seen more than once but under ten times. The chain couples TRBV14 to TRBJ2-5; D may be TRBD1 (5 bases). V shed 3 bases and J shed 4 bases, with 6 bases lying between them. Germline CDR1 reads SGHDN; CDR2 reads FVKESK. This CDR3 spans 12 amino acids. The CDR3 DNA reads TGTGCCAGCAGCCAGGGGCGAGAGACCCAGTACTTC. Its protein product is CASSQGRETQYF.

As for this clonotype: One base away lies a much larger clone, so this may be a sequencing read error. V and J are TRBV6-1 and TRBJ2-7; D might be TRBD2 (6 bases). The germline gives CDR1 MNHNS, CDR2 SASEGT. The CDR3 totals 14 residues. CDR3 region: CTSSEGAGSYEQYF. The CDR3 DNA sequence: TGTACCAGCAGTGAAGGGGCGGGGAGCTACGAGCAGTACTTC.

This clonotype was observed a few times. The chain recombines TRBV5-1 with TRBJ2-7; 8 nucleotides agree with TRBD2. The V and J ends lost 0 bases and 4 bases, in that order; junction bases with no gene match: 12. The CDR3 extends over 17 amino acids. Per the germline V gene, CDR1 is SGHRS and CDR2 is YFSETQ. The CDR3, as DNA: TGCGCCAGCAGCTTGGAAGGTTGGCAGCGGGAGAGGTACGAGCAGTACTTC. Protein: CASSLEGWQRERYEQYF.

The chain carries TRBV7-9 and TRBJ1-6; no firm D call. Trimming removed 1 base at V and 7 bases at J, with 11 bases between. CDR3 length equals 15 residues. The germline CDR1 and CDR2 sequences are SEHNR and FQNEAQ (reference sequence). In DNA form, the CDR3 reads TGTGCCAGCAGCTTAGAGGGCCTTTCCAATTCACCCCTCCACTTT. It is translated as CASSLEGLSNSPLHF.

The table lists this clonotype with many counts. The chain is built from TRBV5-6 and TRBJ2-7; 8 nucleotides line up with TRBD2. The germline V gene has CDR1 SGHDT and CDR2 YYEEEE. V was pared by 7 bases and J by 3 bases, with 9 bases of the junction left unmatched. The CDR3 has 14 amino acids. This CDR3 is CASGIAGSHYEQYF. CDR3 bases: TGTGCCAGCGGAATAGCGGGGTCGCACTACGAGCAGTACTTC.

This clonotype has just a few counts. The chain joins TRBV10-3 to TRBJ2-3; weak D call: TRBD1 (5 bases). The CDR3 sequence is 16 residues long. Germline loops: CDR1 ENHRY, CDR2 SYGVKD. The ends were cut back, 6 bases at V and 3 bases at J, with 19 bases in the middle. The CDR3 loop reads CAISDGQELTTDTQYF. The CDR3 DNA reads as TGTGCCATCAGCGATGGACAAGAACTCACGACAGATACGCAGTATTTT.

The chain carries TRBV7-9 and TRBJ2-6; D might be TRBD1 or TRBD2, each matching 5 bases. Germline V gene lookup returns CDR1 SEHNR and CDR2 FQNEAQ (reference sequence). The CDR3 loop spans 14 amino acids. Trimming pared 9 bases from V and 5 bases from J, leaving 14 bases between. The CDR3 spells CASTLGTRANVLTF. The CDR3, as DNA: TGTGCCAGTACTCTAGGGACGAGGGCCAACGTCCTGACTTTC.